This T cell receptor (beta chain) was captured by sequencing in a study of cytomegalovirus exposure and HLA in healthy donors. Looking at the study overall: Earlier results showed roughly 120 million unique TCR beta sequences derived from approximately 170 million T cells.

Comments on this clone: Its antigen is currently unknown.

Study-wide results and limits: Most CMV-associated TCR beta chains appeared HLA-restricted in a later analysis.

V lost 3 bases and J 6 bases, leaving 16 bases between the germline ends. The CDR3 has 15 amino acids. Germline assignment: CDR1 KGHSH and CDR2 LQKENI. Primers included in the PCR were 60 Vbeta and 13 Jbeta primers. The repertoire was sequenced with immunoSEQ multiplex PCR; TCRdb's copy has only in-frame clones and lacks some. The sample lists approximately 140,000 clones; approximately 83% were seen once. This clonotype originated in a man between 40 and 49 years old in good health and CMV-seropositive. Sequenced: PBMCs. This chain connects TRBV18 to TRBJ2-3, with unresolved D. DNA for the CDR3: TGTGCCAGCTCACCTCCGGGTCAGCCGAGGGATACGCAGTATTTT. Protein sequence: CASSPPGQPRDTQYF.